This TCR beta chain was sequenced in a study of monozygotic twins with inflammatory bowel disease. Broader study findings: The authors could not tell different T cell subtypes apart. TCRbeta inverse Simpson diversity was decreased in IBD patients versus healthy co-twins. Especially with disease activity, IBD patients had fewer clonotypes in common with others than healthy twins did.

With the 5' RACE reads reprocessed, TCRdb shows one record per CDR3 protein and no DNA. Across fewer than 550,000 distinct CDR3 sequences, the top ten clones capture 2% to 3% of the sample. The CDR3 totals 15 residues. CDR1 and CDR2 (germline): DFQATT, SNEGSKA (reference sequence). As to this clonotype: Its antigen remains unknown.

This chain links TRBV20-1 with TRBJ2-3; TCRdb names TRBD2, which stays unverified in the absence of DNA. The receptor's source is a human donor with ulcerative colitis or Crohn's disease, or a healthy co-twin of an affected twin (not recorded which). The sample was blood. The CDR3: CSAASRAGETDTQYF.